The clone carrying this T cell receptor (beta chain) has a count of ten or more. The antigen is undetermined. CDR3 length equals 14 residues. Trimming took off 5 bases at V and 4 bases at J, with 14 bases between the two ends. Germline assignment: CDR1 MNHEY and CDR2 SVGAGI. TCR beta VDJ and CDR3 profiling used genomic DNA as template. MiXCR, run by TCRdb on the reads, gives a single entry per CDR3 protein. Among about 160,000 distinct CDR3 sequences listed, 45% to 55% were seen once. Whoever was chosen for sequencing had shown CD8+CD57+ cell expansion by flow cytometry. This entry is derived from a study of CD8+CD57+ T cells in acquired aplastic anemia. Findings and caveats of the study: Between the patient and control groups, CD8+ Simpson's diversity did not differ significantly.

V and J are TRBV6-5 and TRBJ2-5, with D unresolved. The source is a human donor with aplastic anemia. The material sequenced was sorted CD4+, CD8+, or CD8+CD57+ T cells (not recorded which) from PBMCs. The CDR3 loop is CASSQFDVLETQYF. The CDR3 nucleotides read TGTGCCAGCAGTCAGTTTGACGTACTAGAGACCCAGTACTTC.